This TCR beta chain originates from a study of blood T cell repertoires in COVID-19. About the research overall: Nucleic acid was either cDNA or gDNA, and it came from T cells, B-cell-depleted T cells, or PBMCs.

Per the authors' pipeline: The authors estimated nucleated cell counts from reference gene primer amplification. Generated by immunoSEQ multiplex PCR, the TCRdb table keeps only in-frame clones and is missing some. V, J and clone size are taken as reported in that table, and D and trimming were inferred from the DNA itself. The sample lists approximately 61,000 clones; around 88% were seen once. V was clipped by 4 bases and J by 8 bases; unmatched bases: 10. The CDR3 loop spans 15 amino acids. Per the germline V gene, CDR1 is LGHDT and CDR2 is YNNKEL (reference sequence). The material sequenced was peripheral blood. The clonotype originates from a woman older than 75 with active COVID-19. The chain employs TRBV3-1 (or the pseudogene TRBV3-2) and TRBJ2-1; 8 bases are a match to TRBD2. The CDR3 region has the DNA TGTGCCAGCAGCCTATGTGGGACTAGTGACGATGAGCAGTTCTTC. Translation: CASSLCGTSDDEQFF.